This is a list of T cell receptor beta chains from one sample in a study of shared clonotypes between healthy human individuals. TCRdb keeps only in-frame clones here, not all; method: immunoSEQ multiplex PCR. The sample holds about 1.9 million clones, roughly 93% seen once. Input material: naive CD8+ T cells from PBMCs. The receptors were sampled from a young man in good health. Some clones in this sample may be carry-over from other donors' samples. Each CDR3 is given with its conserved first and last residue. Fields, in order: V gene, clone size, D gene, J gene, CDR3 protein, CDR3 DNA. A D gene is named only where the DNA matches it firmly. Clone size is not always given. Where it is, it says once, few, many or a class for expanded clones.

V: TRBV27; size: .; D: .; J: TRBJ2-7; CDR3: CASRGLAPTGYEQYF; DNA: TGTGCCAGCAGGGGGCTAGCGCCGACGGGTTACGAGCAGTACTTC
V: TRBV27; size: .; D: TRBD1; J: TRBJ2-7; CDR3: CASAKSPGQAPEQYF; DNA: TGTGCCAGTGCGAAAAGTCCGGGACAGGCGCCCGAGCAGTACTTC
V: TRBV18; size: .; D: TRBD1; J: TRBJ1-4; CDR3: CASSPGTGFEKLFF; DNA: TGTGCCAGCTCACCCGGGACAGGGTTTGAAAAACTGTTTTTT
V: TRBV7-8; size: .; D: .; J: TRBJ2-1; CDR3: CASSPEFLSSYNEQFF; DNA: TGTGCCAGCAGCCCGGAATTTTTGTCCTCCTACAATGAGCAGTTCTTC
V: TRBV28; size: .; D: TRBD1; J: TRBJ2-5; CDR3: CASSSTGEETQYF; DNA: TGTGCCAGCAGTAGTACAGGGGAAGAGACCCAGTACTTC
V: TRBV5-1; size: once; D: .; J: TRBJ1-3; CDR3: CASSWDTGRGNTIYF; DNA: TGCGCCAGCAGCTGGGATACAGGCAGAGGAAACACCATATATTTT
V: TRBV9; size: .; D: TRBD1; J: TRBJ2-1; CDR3: CASSRVGQGNEQFF; DNA: TGTGCCAGCAGCCGGGTGGGACAGGGGAATGAGCAGTTCTTC
V: TRBV15; size: .; D: TRBD1; J: TRBJ1-5; CDR3: CATSRRTGPNQPQHF; DNA: TGTGCCACCAGCAGGCGGACAGGACCTAATCAGCCCCAGCATTTT
V: TRBV5-1; size: .; D: TRBD1; J: TRBJ2-5; CDR3: CASSLGRDRGWQETQYF; DNA: TGCGCCAGCAGCTTGGGCCGGGACAGGGGGTGGCAAGAGACCCAGTACTTC
V: TRBV11-3; size: .; D: .; J: TRBJ1-4; CDR3: CASSPRARGAGTNEKLFF; DNA: TGTGCCAGCAGCCCTAGGGCGCGGGGGGCAGGGACTAATGAAAAACTGTTTTTT
V: TRBV6-5; size: .; D: .; J: TRBJ2-7; CDR3: CASSPASTGNYEQYF; DNA: TGTGCCAGCAGCCCCGCCTCAACGGGGAACTACGAGCAGTACTTC
V: TRBV7-9; size: once; D: .; J: TRBJ1-2; CDR3: CASSSRGEGHGYTF; DNA: TGTGCCAGCAGCTCCCGGGGGGAGGGACATGGCTACACCTTC
V: TRBV15; size: .; D: TRBD2; J: TRBJ2-2; CDR3: CATSGTSGSRAGELFF; DNA: TGTGCCACCAGCGGGACTAGCGGCTCTCGGGCCGGGGAGCTGTTTTTT
V: TRBV27; size: .; D: .; J: TRBJ2-7; CDR3: CASSLGTLGYEQYF; DNA: TGTGCCAGCAGTTTGGGGACTTTGGGCTACGAGCAGTACTTC
V: TRBV6-1; size: .; D: .; J: TRBJ2-3; CDR3: CASSERRYSTDTQYF; DNA: TGTGCCAGCAGTGAACGACGGTATAGCACAGATACGCAGTATTTT
V: TRBV16; size: .; D: .; J: TRBJ2-5; CDR3: CASSQYNQQETQYF; DNA: TGTGCCAGCAGCCAATACAACCAGCAAGAGACCCAGTACTTC
V: TRBV28; size: .; D: .; J: TRBJ2-7; CDR3: CASSFAGSPSYEQYF; DNA: TGTGCCAGCAGTTTTGCCGGGAGTCCCTCCTACGAGCAGTACTTC
V: TRBV19; size: .; D: .; J: TRBJ1-5; CDR3: CASSIGTVSNQPQHF; DNA: TGTGCCAGTAGTATTGGAACGGTGAGCAATCAGCCCCAGCATTTT
V: TRBV7-2; size: .; D: .; J: TRBJ2-5; CDR3: CASSFVAEWQAYQETQYF; DNA: TGTGCCAGCAGCTTTGTGGCGGAATGGCAGGCATACCAAGAGACCCAGTACTTC
V: TRBV19; size: .; D: .; J: TRBJ2-7; CDR3: CASSTWTESSYEQYF; DNA: TGTGCCAGTAGTACATGGACAGAGAGCTCCTACGAGCAGTACTTC
V: TRBV28; size: .; D: .; J: TRBJ2-1; CDR3: CATRNEGYNEQFF; DNA: TGTGCCACACGAAACGAAGGGTACAATGAGCAGTTCTTC
V: TRBV9; size: .; D: .; J: TRBJ1-5; CDR3: CASSESGDQPQHF; DNA: TGTGCCAGCAGCGAGTCAGGGGATCAGCCCCAGCATTTT
V: TRBV6-1; size: .; D: .; J: TRBJ1-2; CDR3: CASSEYRPGYTF; DNA: TGTGCCAGCAGTGAATACCGTCCTGGCTACACCTTC
V: TRBV30; size: .; D: TRBD1; J: TRBJ2-7; CDR3: CAGLKPGQRSYEQYF; DNA: TGTGCCGGATTAAAGCCGGGACAGAGATCCTACGAGCAGTACTTC
V: TRBV27; size: .; D: .; J: TRBJ2-3; CDR3: CASSILGLEEYF; DNA: TGTGCCAGCAGTATCTTAGGTCTGGAGGAGTATTTT
V: TRBV4-3; size: .; D: TRBD1; J: TRBJ1-2; CDR3: CASSQGRAGGYGYTF; DNA: TGCGCCAGCAGCCAAGGCAGGGCAGGGGGCTATGGCTACACCTTC
V: TRBV5-1; size: .; D: .; J: TRBJ1-2; CDR3: CASSSSAPYGYTF; DNA: TGCGCCAGCAGCTCATCAGCCCCCTATGGCTACACCTTC
V: TRBV27; size: .; D: .; J: TRBJ2-2; CDR3: CASSSLIWPGVNTGELFF; DNA: TGTGCCAGCAGTTCTCTCATTTGGCCTGGAGTGAACACCGGGGAGCTGTTTTTT
V: TRBV28; size: .; D: TRBD1; J: TRBJ1-1; CDR3: CASKTGVNTEAFF; DNA: TGTGCCAGCAAAACAGGGGTGAACACTGAAGCTTTCTTT
V: TRBV2; size: .; D: TRBD1; J: TRBJ2-2; CDR3: CASSDLGDSPTRELFF; DNA: TGTGCCAGCAGCGACCTCGGGGACAGTCCTACCCGGGAGCTGTTTTTT
V: TRBV11-2; size: .; D: .; J: TRBJ2-7; CDR3: CASSEPGTYEQYF; DNA: TGTGCCAGCAGCGAGCCGGGGACCTACGAGCAGTACTTC
V: TRBV27; size: .; D: .; J: TRBJ2-3; CDR3: CASSGLSDTQYF; DNA: TGTGCCAGCAGCGGTTTGTCAGATACGCAGTATTTT
V: TRBV18; size: .; D: .; J: TRBJ1-1; CDR3: CASSPGGPGMNTEAFF; DNA: TGTGCCAGCTCACCAGGAGGGCCCGGGATGAACACTGAAGCTTTCTTT
V: TRBV4-2; size: once; D: .; J: TRBJ2-3; CDR3: CASSRTIPSTDTQYF; DNA: TGTGCCAGCAGCCGGACTATCCCTAGCACAGATACGCAGTATTTT
V: TRBV7-9; size: .; D: .; J: TRBJ1-1; CDR3: CASSVGVITEAFF; DNA: TGTGCCAGCAGTGTGGGGGTAATCACTGAAGCTTTCTTT
V: TRBV6-5; size: .; D: .; J: TRBJ2-1; CDR3: CASSLEIYNEQFF; DNA: TGTGCCAGCAGTTTAGAAATCTACAATGAGCAGTTCTTC
V: TRBV27; size: .; D: TRBD2; J: TRBJ2-1; CDR3: CASSLVSGRGNEQFF; DNA: TGTGCCAGCAGTTTGGTCAGCGGGAGGGGAAATGAGCAGTTCTTC
V: TRBV10-2; size: .; D: TRBD1; J: TRBJ2-7; CDR3: CASSESGQGVYEQYF; DNA: TGCGCCAGCAGTGAGTCTGGGCAGGGGGTCTACGAGCAGTACTTC
V: TRBV7-2; size: .; D: .; J: TRBJ2-7; CDR3: CASSLGDFRDEQYF; DNA: TGTGCCAGCAGCTTAGGGGATTTTCGGGACGAGCAGTACTTC
V: TRBV11-2; size: .; D: TRBD1; J: TRBJ1-1; CDR3: CASSLVLQGWLAEAFF; DNA: TGTGCCAGCAGCTTAGTCTTACAGGGGTGGTTGGCTGAAGCTTTCTTT
V: TRBV15; size: .; D: TRBD1; J: TRBJ2-7; CDR3: CATSRDRDRGNEQYF; DNA: TGTGCCACCAGCAGAGACCGGGACAGGGGTAACGAGCAGTACTTC
V: TRBV9; size: once; D: TRBD2; J: TRBJ2-7; CDR3: CASSVYGGSSYEQYF; DNA: TGTGCCAGCAGCGTATATGGCGGGAGTTCCTACGAGCAGTACTTC
V: TRBV4-3; size: .; D: .; J: TRBJ1-4; CDR3: CASSQGGGSPNEKLFF; DNA: TGCGCCAGCAGCCAAGGAGGGGGTTCGCCTAATGAAAAACTGTTTTTT
V: TRBV29-1; size: .; D: .; J: TRBJ2-6; CDR3: CSVWQGLRSGANVLTF; DNA: TGCAGCGTGTGGCAGGGGCTAAGATCTGGGGCCAACGTCCTGACTTTC
V: TRBV7-2; size: .; D: .; J: TRBJ2-7; CDR3: CASSLIVGGRNEQYF; DNA: TGTGCCAGCAGCTTAATCGTGGGGGGAAGGAACGAGCAGTACTTC
V: TRBV9; size: .; D: TRBD2; J: TRBJ2-5; CDR3: CASSAGLAVQETQYF; DNA: TGTGCCAGCAGCGCGGGACTAGCGGTCCAAGAGACCCAGTACTTC
V: TRBV5-1; size: .; D: TRBD1; J: TRBJ2-7; CDR3: CASSTDRALSYEQYF; DNA: TGCGCCAGCAGTACGGACAGGGCCCTATCCTACGAGCAGTACTTC
V: TRBV7-9; size: few; D: TRBD2; J: TRBJ2-7; CDR3: CASSSKGLAHEQYF; DNA: TGTGCCAGCAGCTCGAAAGGACTAGCGCACGAGCAGTACTTC
V: TRBV4-1; size: .; D: TRBD2; J: TRBJ2-1; CDR3: CASSRLAGVDLSEFVQFF; DNA: TGCGCCAGCAGCCGGCTAGCGGGAGTTGACCTATCGGAATTCGTGCAGTTCTTC
V: TRBV29-1; size: .; D: TRBD2; J: TRBJ2-7; CDR3: CSVWTSGAYEQYF; DNA: TGCAGCGTCTGGACTAGCGGCGCCTACGAGCAGTACTTC
V: TRBV27; size: .; D: .; J: TRBJ2-7; CDR3: CASSPSSYEQYF; DNA: TGTGCCAGCAGCCCGTCGAGTTACGAGCAGTACTTC
V: TRBV27; size: .; D: .; J: TRBJ2-5; CDR3: CASRPFGPGQTQYF; DNA: TGTGCCAGCAGACCCTTTGGACCTGGACAGACCCAGTACTTC
V: TRBV28; size: once; D: .; J: TRBJ2-7; CDR3: CASRRGKARYEQYF; DNA: TGTGCCAGTCGTCGCGGTAAGGCCCGGTACGAGCAGTACTTC
V: TRBV27; size: .; D: TRBD1; J: TRBJ2-1; CDR3: CASSSGQGRIEQFF; DNA: TGTGCCAGCAGTTCCGGACAGGGAAGAATTGAGCAGTTCTTC
V: TRBV5-8; size: .; D: .; J: TRBJ2-7; CDR3: CASRTMGDVEQYF; DNA: TGTGCCAGCAGGACCATGGGGGACGTAGAGCAGTACTTC
V: TRBV4-2; size: .; D: .; J: TRBJ2-1; CDR3: CASSQDPGNPYNEQFF; DNA: TGTGCCAGCAGCCAAGATCCGGGAAACCCCTACAATGAGCAGTTCTTC
V: TRBV28; size: .; D: .; J: TRBJ1-1; CDR3: CASSSPPRQGTEAFF; DNA: TGTGCCAGCAGTTCCCCCCCAAGGCAAGGGACTGAAGCTTTCTTT
V: TRBV27; size: .; D: .; J: TRBJ2-7; CDR3: CASGHTRVMGSYEQYF; DNA: TGTGCCAGCGGTCACACCAGGGTAATGGGGTCCTACGAGCAGTACTTC
V: TRBV10-3; size: .; D: .; J: TRBJ2-1; CDR3: CAISESERHEGHEQFF; DNA: TGTGCCATCAGTGAGTCTGAGCGACACGAGGGCCATGAGCAGTTCTTC
V: TRBV27; size: .; D: .; J: TRBJ2-3; CDR3: CASSPGGRRSSTDTQYF; DNA: TGTGCCAGCAGTCCCGGCGGCAGGCGATCTAGCACAGATACGCAGTATTTT